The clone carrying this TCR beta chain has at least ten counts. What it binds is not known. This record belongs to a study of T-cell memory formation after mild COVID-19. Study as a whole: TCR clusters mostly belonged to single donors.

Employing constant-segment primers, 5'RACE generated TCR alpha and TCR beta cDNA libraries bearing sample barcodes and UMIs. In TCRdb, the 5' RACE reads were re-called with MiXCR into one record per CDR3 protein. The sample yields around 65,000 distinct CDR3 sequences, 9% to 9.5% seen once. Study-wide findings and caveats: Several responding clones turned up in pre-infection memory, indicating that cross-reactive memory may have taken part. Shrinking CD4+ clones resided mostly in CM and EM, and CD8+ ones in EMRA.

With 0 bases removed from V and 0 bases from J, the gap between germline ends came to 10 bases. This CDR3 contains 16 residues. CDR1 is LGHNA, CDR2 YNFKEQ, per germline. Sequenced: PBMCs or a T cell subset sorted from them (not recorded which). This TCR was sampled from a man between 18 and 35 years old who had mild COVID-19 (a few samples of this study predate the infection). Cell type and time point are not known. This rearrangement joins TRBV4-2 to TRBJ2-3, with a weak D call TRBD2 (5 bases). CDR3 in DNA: TGTGCCAGCAGCCAAGACTCCGGGGTTAGCACAGATACGCAGTATTTT. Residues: CASSQDSGVSTDTQYF.